This entry lists 17 T cell receptor beta chains sequenced from one sample in a study of cytomegalovirus exposure and HLA in healthy donors. The PCR employed 60 Vbeta primers together with 13 Jbeta primers. Sequencing was performed with immunoSEQ multiplex PCR; in TCRdb, only in-frame clones are kept and a portion is missing. The sample gives approximately 130,000 clones, 85% of which show up once; about 6.7% is in the top ten. The sequencing input was PBMCs. Receptor source: a woman aged 30 to 39 in good health and CMV-seropositive.

J is TRBJ2-1 and V is TRBV19; D might be TRBD1 (5 bases). This CDR3 is built from 14 residues. Germline CDR1 and CDR2: LNHDA and SQIVND (reference sequence). V shed 3 bases and J shed 9 bases, with 15 bases lying between them. The CDR3 coding sequence is TGTGCCAGTAGTATTGCACAGGTTTCGGGTGAGCAGTTCTTC. Translated: CASSIAQVSGEQFF.

The chain carries TRBV28 and TRBJ2-2, with TRBD2 as a possible D gene (5 bases). Trimming left V 3 bases short and J 6 bases short, with 20 bases between. Germline CDR1 and CDR2: MDHEN and SYDVKM. This CDR3 is built from 17 residues. The CDR3 is CASSFVLSGGEAGELFF. The CDR3 bases are TGTGCCAGCAGTTTCGTACTAAGCGGAGGCGAGGCCGGGGAGCTGTTTTTT.

In nucleotides, the CDR3 is TGTGCCAGCAGCTTAGATCCCGGGGGTTACGAGCAGTACTTC. Translation: CASSLDPGGYEQYF. The chain joins TRBV11-3 to TRBJ2-7, with D maybe TRBD2 (6 bases). With 0 bases removed from V and 4 bases from J, the gap between germline ends came to 10 bases. The CDR3 spans 14 residues. CDR1 and CDR2 (germline): SGHNT, YENEEA.

The chain is built from TRBV7-9 and TRBJ1-1, with a weak D call TRBD1 (6 bases). Germline V gives CDR1 SEHNR, CDR2 FQNEAQ (reference sequence). The V end lost 3 bases, the J end lost 7 bases, and 12 bases lay between the germline ends. CDR3 length equals 13 residues. As DNA, the CDR3 is TGTGCCAGCAGCTTTTACCCGGACAGTGAAGCTTTCTTT. Encoded protein: CASSFYPDSEAFF.

This chain links TRBV6-5 with TRBJ1-5, with a possible D match to TRBD1 (6 bases). This CDR3 is built from 14 residues. Per germline, CDR1 MNHEY and CDR2 SVGAGI. Trimming stripped 6 bases from V and 5 bases from J, with 14 bases between. In DNA, the CDR3 is TGTGCCAGCAGCGCACGGACAGACTATCAGCCCCAGCATTTT. As protein: CASSARTDYQPQHF.

The V and J genes are TRBV11-2 and TRBJ1-2, with D possibly matching TRBD1 (5 bases). This CDR3 contains 14 residues. CDR1 and CDR2 (germline): SGHAT, FQNNGV. The ends were cut back, 5 bases at V and 4 bases at J, with 14 bases in the middle. The CDR3 here is CASSKVSGIYGYTF. The CDR3 region has the DNA TGTGCCAGCAGCAAGGTGTCAGGGATCTATGGCTACACCTTC.

J is TRBJ1-5 and V is TRBV11-3; 7 nucleotides match TRBD1. CDR1 and CDR2 from the germline V gene are SGHNT and YENEEA. Trimming took 5 bases from V and 6 from J; bases not matched to a gene: 7. The CDR3 consists of 14 residues. CDR3 coding DNA: TGTGCCAGCAGCAAACAGGGGAGGCCTCAGCCCCAGCATTTT. Protein product: CASSKQGRPQPQHF.

The chain combines TRBV6-6 with TRBJ2-3; the D gene is possibly TRBD1 (5 bases). Trimming took 2 bases from V and 2 from J, leaving 14 bases between them. Germline CDR1 is MNHNY and CDR2 is SVGAGI (reference sequence). CDR3 length equals 16 residues. Written as DNA, the CDR3 is TGTGCCAGCAGTTACCCACAGGTTGGGCACACAGATACGCAGTATTTT. Protein sequence: CASSYPQVGHTDTQYF.

The rearrangement links TRBV2 to TRBJ1-2; D is ambiguous. CDR3 length: 11 residues. From germline, CDR1 is SNHLY and CDR2 FYNNEI. V dropped 11 bases and J dropped 6 bases, with 13 bases sitting between them. CDR3 sequence reads: CADGPDDGYTF. CDR3 coding DNA: TGTGCCGATGGGCCCGACGATGGCTACACCTTC.

This clone appeared a few times. V gene TRBV19 combines with J gene TRBJ1-2; 9 bases are shared with TRBD1. Looked up from germline, CDR1 is LNHDA and CDR2 is SQIVND (reference sequence). V was pared by 4 bases and J by 4 bases, with 7 bases of the junction left unmatched. The length of the CDR3 is 15 residues. The CDR3 coding sequence is TGTGCCAGTAGTAGTACAGGGGGCACTACCTATGGCTACACCTTC. As protein: CASSSTGGTTYGYTF.

J is TRBJ2-1 and V is TRBV30; 7 positions agree with TRBD2. Trimming took 7 bases from V and 7 from J; bases not matched to a gene: 7. The CDR3 loop spans 12 amino acids. CDR1 and CDR2 from the germline V gene are GTSNPN and SVGIG (reference sequence). CDR3: CASRARGNEQFF. CDR3 bases: TGTGCCTCTCGAGCGCGGGGGAATGAGCAGTTCTTC.

The V gene is TRBV27, the J gene TRBJ1-2, with D unclear. The CDR3 has 13 residues. Germline V gene data show CDR1 as MNHEY and CDR2 as SMNVEV (reference sequence). Deletions cut 0 bases from V and 8 bases from J, with 10 bases between. The DNA of the CDR3 is TGTGCCAGCAGTTTATCGATTGGGAGGGGCTACACCTTC. It is translated as CASSLSIGRGYTF.

With regard to this clone: Additional DNA sequences in this sample encode the identical CDR3. The gene calls are TRBV5-1 and TRBJ1-1; D not certain. Trimming cost V 0 bases and J 1 base, with 7 bases left between them. This CDR3 contains 14 residues. Germline-derived CDR1 and CDR2 are SGHRS and YFSETQ. The CDR3 nucleotides read TGCGCCAGCAGCTTGGGGGCAGGGAACACTGAAGCTTTCTTT. The encoded protein is CASSLGAGNTEAFF. Together with reference TRBV5-1 and TRBJ1-1, the CDR3 gives the full variable domain: KAGVTQTPRYLIKTRGQQVTLSCSPISGHRSVSWYQQTPGQGLQFLFEYFSETQRNKGNFPGRFSGRQFSNSRSEMNVSTLELGDSALYLCASSLGAGNTEAFFGQGTRLTVV.

The V call is TRBV4-1, the J call TRBJ1-4; D gene ambiguous. The CDR3 has 15 residues. The V and J ends lost 6 bases and 7 bases respectively, with 18 bases between them. Per the germline V gene, CDR1 is MGHRA and CDR2 is YSYEKL. The CDR3: CASREKSVESEKLFF. CDR3 sequence (DNA): TGCGCCAGCAGAGAGAAGAGCGTGGAAAGTGAAAAACTGTTTTTT.

The chain is built from TRBV20-1 and TRBJ1-1, with D maybe TRBD1 (5 bases). The CDR3 sequence is 10 residues long. The V and J ends lost 7 bases and 5 bases respectively, with 8 bases between them. Germline V gene lookup returns CDR1 DFQATT and CDR2 SNEGSKA (reference sequence). Written as DNA, the CDR3 is TGCAGTGTGGGGGGAACTGAAGCTTTCTTT. It translates to CSVGGTEAFF.

The V and J genes are TRBV6-6 and TRBJ2-7, with 7 bases matching TRBD2. Germline values: CDR1 MNHNY, CDR2 SVGAGI (reference sequence). The CDR3 has 15 residues. V lost 2 bases, J lost 0 bases, and 4 bases stayed unmatched. CDR3 coding DNA: TGTGCCAGCAGTTACGAGGCTAGCGGCTCCTACGAGCAGTACTTC. Protein sequence: CASSYEASGSYEQYF.

This chain links TRBV29-1 with TRBJ2-7; D may be TRBD1 (6 bases). The CDR3 totals 14 residues. V was shortened by 6 bases and J by 4 bases, with 19 bases between the two germline ends. From germline, CDR1 is SQVTM and CDR2 ANQGSEA. The CDR3 protein is CSVADSRGRYEQYF. In DNA, the CDR3 is TGCAGCGTAGCGGACAGCCGGGGACGTTACGAGCAGTACTTC.